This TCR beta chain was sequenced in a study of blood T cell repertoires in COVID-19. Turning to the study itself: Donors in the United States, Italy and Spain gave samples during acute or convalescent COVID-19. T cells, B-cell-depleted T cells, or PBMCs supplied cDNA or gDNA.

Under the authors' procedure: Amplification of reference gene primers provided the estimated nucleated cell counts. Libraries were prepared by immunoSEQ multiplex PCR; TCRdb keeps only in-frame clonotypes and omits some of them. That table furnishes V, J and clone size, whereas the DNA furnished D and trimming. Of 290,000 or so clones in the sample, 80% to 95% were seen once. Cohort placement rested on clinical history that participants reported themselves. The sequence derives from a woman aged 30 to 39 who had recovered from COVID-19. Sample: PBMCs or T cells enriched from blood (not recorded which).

The CDR3 DNA reads as TGTGCCAGCAGTATGGGACTAGCGTTACACACCGGGGAGCTGTTTTTT. As protein: CASSMGLALHTGELFF. The genes are TRBV28 and TRBJ2-2, with TRBD2 matching 10 bases. After removal of 5 bases from V and 3 bases from J, the junction contained 6 bases not matched to a gene. The germline CDR1 and CDR2 sequences are MDHEN and SYDVKM. The CDR3 is made up of 16 amino acids.